Here is one TCR beta chain with its context. The data are from a study of blood T cell repertoires in COVID-19. Study at large: The origin of the acute and convalescent COVID-19 samples was the United States, Italy and Spain. PBMCs, B-cell-depleted T cells, or T cells provided the cDNA or gDNA that made up the material.

CDR3 length: 14 amino acids. V lost 2 bases and J 0 bases, leaving 8 bases between the germline ends. In germline, CDR1 is MDHEN, CDR2 SYDVKM. Original analysis: The authors estimated nucleated cell counts from reference gene primer amplification. Sequenced by immunoSEQ multiplex PCR; TCRdb stores in-frame clones only, minus some. V and J calls and clone size come straight from that table; D and trimming were deduced from the DNA. The sample shows some 240,000 clones, approximately 90% of them seen only once. The TCR sequence derives from a man in his sixties who had recovered from COVID-19. The sample comprised peripheral blood. V and J are TRBV28 and TRBJ2-7; possible D gene TRBD1, 5 bases. In DNA, the CDR3 is TGTGCCAGCAGTTTAGTCGACAGCTCCTACGAGCAGTACTTC. Amino acids: CASSLVDSSYEQYF.